A selection of T cell receptor beta chains follows, all from one sample in a study of CD8+ T cells in alopecia areata. Here immunoSEQ multiplex PCR was the method, and the copy in TCRdb shows in-frame clones only, minus some. The sample comprises around 100,000 clones, under 60% of which are singletons, and 10% to 15% rests with the top ten. This specimen consisted of CD8+ T cells sorted from blood, obtained at week 24, from a patient treated with tofacitinib. All receptors derive from a human donor with alopecia areata. Both conserved end residues are part of each CDR3. Each record gives: V gene, clone size, CDR3 protein. Clone size is stated in some rows and not others, as once, few, many or a class when expanded.

TRBV15 | . | CATSRQGTQETQYF
TRBV2 | . | CASSGQGPYEQYF
TRBV11-2 | . | CASSLVRASYGYTF
TRBV27 | once | CASSSGNEQYF
TRBV5-1 | few | CASSWGWDRVSLNTEAFF
TRBV5-4 | . | CASSSSREGWNTF
TRBV6-5 | . | CASGTGPEADTQYF
TRBV4-1 | . | CASSQVGGENTEAFF
TRBV29-1 | . | CSVEWRNTGELFF
TRBV11-2 | . | CASRTDSLAKNIQYF
TRBV6-1 | . | CASSERGEYNEQFF
TRBV5-1 | . | CASSFGQEIQETQYF
TRBV15 | . | CATSRDRASGNEQFF
TRBV27 | few | CASSFGQFNSPLHF
TRBV7-8 | . | CASSLTVAQRGTEAFF
TRBV19 | few | CASSLLRDPELPLHF
TRBV30 | . | CAWSEGNGRVTWTEAFF
TRBV21-1 | . | CATIEDRDQPQHF
TRBV6-1 | . | CASSEVLDRVNSPLHF
TRBV29-1 | . | CSVGALRVPGELFF
TRBV15 | . | CATSRDGGTPVDQYF
TRBV4-1 | medium-sized | CASSQGYRGLDYGYTF
TRBV27 | . | CASSLGELPDTQYF
TRBV30 | . | CAWSLDRENTEAFF
TRBV13 | few | CASSRDLETQYF
TRBV12-5 | . | CASGTPRTGEAFF
TRBV15 | . | CATSRDRGDNQPQHF
TRBV29-1 | . | CSVSGALNEQYF
TRBV4-3 | . | CASSQGLETPYGYTF
TRBV7-9 | . | CASSFGPYEQYF
TRBV30 | once | CAWTEGGLTEAFF
TRBV2 | . | CASSEPRDRVHRLFF
TRBV13 | . | CASSLGLAEQYF
TRBV30 | . | CAWSVFLAEDYNEQFF
TRBV7-8 | few | CASSLYRDSYNEQFF
TRBV7-2 | . | CASSKPGPPNYGYTF
TRBV30 | . | CAWATGTATTSVYEQYF
TRBV25-1 | . | CASSEYNGGDSSYEQYF
TRBV7-9 | . | CANYPSADSGNTIYF
TRBV6-4 | few | CASSEGTGGTDTQYF
TRBV30 | . | CAWSAGGSYEQYF
TRBV27 | . | CASSLNPRGRGYEQYF
TRBV7-8 | . | CASSIEGPLAETQYF
TRBV2 | . | CASRRTSGDPEQFF
TRBV5-6 | once | CASSLLAGTYEQYF
TRBV7-9 | . | CASSLADNIQYF
TRBV6-5 | . | CASSYSTTGELFF
TRBV7-8 | . | CASSWGLAGVTDTQYF
TRBV2 | . | CASSDSSEKLFF
TRBV27 | . | CASSLSPGGGYTF
TRBV7-6 | . | CASSPWRGLRTEAFF
TRBV29-1 | few | CSVERATEAFF
TRBV25-1 | . | CASSPGEIGVQHF
TRBV11-2 | . | CASSPNPGVQHF
TRBV6-5 | . | CASSYSKVDLQETQYF
TRBV9 | . | CASSVDGSYEQYF
TRBV4-3 | . | CASSQEYGLSNQPQHF
TRBV6-5 | . | CATQTKDSIYGYTF
TRBV7-3 | few | CASSLIGRSTDTQYF
TRBV4-1 | . | CASSQRQGQETQYF